This TCR beta chain derives from a study of OX40 agonist ivuxolimab in advanced cancers. Study in general: Patients enrolled in dose escalation were diagnosed with hepatocellular carcinoma, melanoma, renal cell or head and neck cancer.

Study conclusions and caveats: At doses 0.1 to 3.0 mg/kg, CD4+ and CD8+ clones expanded.

From germline, CDR1 is MDHEN and CDR2 SYDVKM. V dropped 5 bases and J dropped 4 bases, with 14 bases sitting between them. CDR3 length: 14 residues. Regarding this clone: Antigen specificity is unknown.

Using immunoSEQ multiplex PCR, the repertoire was profiled, and TCRdb retains in-frame clones only, with some absent. The data hold approximately 12,000 clones, with approximately 62% observed a single time. The rearrangement joins TRBV28 to TRBJ1-1, with D perhaps TRBD1 (6 bases). This TCR was sampled from an adult with an advanced solid tumor such as melanoma, head and neck, liver or kidney cancer. The source was CD4+ or CD8+ T cells sorted from blood, collected in a trial of the OX40 agonist ivuxolimab. The DNA for the CDR3 is TGTGCCAGCAGTCTTGACAGGTCGGGCACTGAAGCTTTCTTT. Translation gives CASSLDRSGTEAFF.